Shown below are 28 T cell receptor beta chains from a single sample sequenced in a study of cytomegalovirus exposure and HLA in healthy donors. The PCR employed 60 Vbeta primers together with 13 Jbeta primers. Measured with immunoSEQ multiplex PCR; TCRdb has only the in-frame clones, and not every one. This table holds 55,000 to 80,000 clones, around 67% found once. Sequencing was performed on PBMCs. These receptors all stem from a woman aged 25 to 39 in good health and CMV-seronegative.

The V and J genes are TRBV13 and TRBJ1-6; D gene unclear. The V and J ends lost 6 bases and 7 bases respectively, with 10 bases between them. CDR1 and CDR2 from the germline V gene are PRHDT and FYEKMQ (reference sequence). This CDR3 is built from 13 residues. CDR3 DNA: TGTGCCAGCAGGGGGAGGCAGAATTCACCCCTCCACTTT. As protein: CASRGRQNSPLHF.

The chain joins TRBV7-8 to TRBJ1-5, with a tentative D call TRBD1 (6 bases). Per the germline V gene, CDR1 is SGHVS and CDR2 is FQNEAQ. Trimming removed 2 bases at V and 5 bases at J, with 16 bases between. The CDR3 consists of 16 residues. CDR3 sequence reads: CASSLTSGGAHQPQHF. In DNA, the CDR3 is TGTGCCAGCAGCTTAACCTCGGGGGGGGCTCATCAGCCCCAGCATTTT.

The chain joins TRBV7-8 to TRBJ2-3; a weak D match, TRBD1 (5 bases). Per germline, CDR1 SGHVS and CDR2 FQNEAQ. V shed 5 bases and J shed 0 bases, with 15 bases lying between them. The CDR3 runs to 16 residues. DNA of the CDR3: TGTGCCAGCAGCCCGTGGACAAGTGCTAGCACAGATACGCAGTATTTT. Translation: CASSPWTSASTDTQYF. Drawing the rest from reference TRBV7-8 and TRBJ2-3, the complete variable domain is GAGVSQSPRYKVAKRGQDVALRCDPISGHVSLFWYQQALGQGPEFLTYFQNEAQLDKSGLPSDRFFAERPEGSVSTLKIQRTQQEDSAVYLCASSPWTSASTDTQYFGPGTRLTVL.

The chain uses TRBV28 and TRBJ2-7; 10 nucleotides agree with TRBD2. Germline V lookup: CDR1 MDHEN, CDR2 SYDVKM. V was pared by 8 bases and J by 0 bases, with 4 bases of the junction left unmatched. This CDR3 region has 14 residues. The CDR3 bases are TGTGCCAGCGAAATAGCGGGGGGCTCCTACGAGCAGTACTTC. Protein product: CASEIAGGSYEQYF.

The chain combines TRBV6-1 with TRBJ1-2, with D possibly TRBD1 on 6 matching bases. This CDR3 region has 15 residues. Germline V gene data show CDR1 as MNHNS and CDR2 as SASEGT. V was pared by 8 bases and J by 4 bases, with 20 bases between. The CDR3, as DNA: TGTGCCAGCGGAGAGTACAGGGTCGTCGGCTATGGCTACACCTTC. Translated, it gives CASGEYRVVGYGYTF.

The V call is TRBV29-1, the J call TRBJ2-3, with 8 bases that match TRBD2. V shed 6 bases and J 2 bases; nucleotides not matched to a gene: 10. The CDR3 is made up of 15 amino acids. From germline, CDR1 is SQVTM and CDR2 ANQGSEA. The CDR3 region has the DNA TGCAGCGTAGGAGGGGGAGCGGGGGTCACAGATACGCAGTATTTT. Protein: CSVGGGAGVTDTQYF.

The chain is built from TRBV28 and TRBJ2-1, with D uncertain. Germline V gene sequence: CDR1 MDHEN, CDR2 SYDVKM. The germline V and J ends were trimmed by 5 bases and 0 bases, with 8 bases remaining between them. CDR3 length equals 14 residues. The CDR3 nucleotides read TGTGCCAGCAGTCGACTTGTCTCCTACAATGAGCAGTTCTTC. Its protein is CASSRLVSYNEQFF. The full variable domain, with the rest looked up from reference TRBV28 and TRBJ2-1, is DVKVTQSSRYLVKRTGEKVFLECVQDMDHENMFWYRQDPGLGLRLIYFSYDVKMKEKGDIPEGYSVSREKKERFSLILESASTNQTSMYLCASSRLVSYNEQFFGPGTRLTVL.

The V gene is TRBV7-6, the J gene TRBJ2-3; 12 bases align to TRBD2. J was trimmed by 0 bases and V by 5 bases; bases with no gene match: 6. The CDR3 covers 17 residues. The germline V gene encodes CDR1 SGHVS and CDR2 FNYEAQ. The CDR3 DNA reads TGTGCCAGCAGCCCCCGGACTAGCGGGGCTAGCACAGATACGCAGTATTTT. The encoded protein is CASSPRTSGASTDTQYF.

The chain uses TRBV5-5 and TRBJ2-7, with a possible D match to TRBD1 (5 bases). The germline V gene encodes CDR1 SGHKS and CDR2 YYEKEE (reference sequence). The CDR3 covers 14 residues. The germline V and J ends were trimmed by 1 base and 7 bases, with 15 bases remaining between them. The DNA of the CDR3 is TGTGCCAGCAGCTTGATCGCCCCACAGGCGGAGCAGTACTTC. Protein: CASSLIAPQAEQYF.

This clone showed up just a few times. The chain links TRBV7-9 to TRBJ1-2, with D uncertain. The CDR3 consists of 13 residues. Germline V CDR1 and CDR2: SEHNR, FQNEAQ (reference sequence). V was cut by 2 bases and J by 5 bases, with 9 bases left in between. CDR3 nucleotides: TGTGCCAGCAGCTTACCTCAGACTTATGGCTACACCTTC. It yields the protein CASSLPQTYGYTF.

The chain couples TRBV9 to TRBJ1-3; 8 bases fit TRBD1. V was pared by 0 bases and J by 0 bases, with 2 bases of the junction left unmatched. The CDR3 totals 16 residues. Germline values: CDR1 SGDLS, CDR2 YYNGEE. CDR3 region: CASSVAGQVSGNTIYF. CDR3 sequence (DNA): TGTGCCAGCAGCGTAGCGGGACAGGTCTCTGGAAACACCATATATTTT.

V usage is TRBV5-1 and J usage is TRBJ2-1, with 11 positions matching TRBD2. The CDR3 runs to 16 residues. The V segment lost 1 base and the J segment 8 bases; nucleotides outside the gene matches: 8. Germline assignment: CDR1 SGHRS and CDR2 YFSETQ. CDR3 DNA: TGCGCCAGCAGCTTGACTAGCGGGGGCCGCGTGCATGAGCAGTTCTTC. Its translation is CASSLTSGGRVHEQFF.

The chain has TRBV2 and TRBJ1-2; a weak D match, TRBD1 (5 bases). The V and J ends lost 5 bases and 2 bases respectively, with 12 bases between them. The CDR3 is 14 residues long. The germline gives CDR1 SNHLY, CDR2 FYNNEI. This chain's CDR3 is CASSRTGANYGYTF. CDR3 DNA sequence: TGTGCCAGCAGTAGAACAGGTGCCAACTATGGCTACACCTTC.

There are a few counts of this clone. V usage is TRBV2 and J usage is TRBJ2-7; 8 bases align to TRBD1. In germline, CDR1 is SNHLY, CDR2 FYNNEI. This CDR3 has 17 amino acids. Losses at the gene ends were 6 bases for V and 5 bases for J; bases not matched to a gene: 18. The CDR3 sequence is CASSDLSTGVVRDEQYF. CDR3 DNA sequence: TGTGCCAGCAGCGACTTATCGACAGGGGTAGTTAGGGACGAGCAGTACTTC. The full variable domain, completed using reference TRBV2 and TRBJ2-7, is EPEVTQTPSHQVTQMGQEVILRCVPISNHLYFYWYRQILGQKVEFLVSFYNNEISEKSEIFDDQFSVERPDGSNFTLKIRSTKLEDSAMYFCASSDLSTGVVRDEQYFGPGTRLTVT.

The chain uses TRBV4-1 and TRBJ1-2; D remains unclear. V was pared by 3 bases and J by 2 bases, with 10 bases between. Per the germline V gene, CDR1 is MGHRA and CDR2 is YSYEKL. This CDR3 region has 14 residues. CDR3 sequence (DNA): TGCGCCAGCAGCCAGGGAGGGATGAACTATGGCTACACCTTC. Encoded protein: CASSQGGMNYGYTF.

J is TRBJ2-5 and V is TRBV18, with 7 bases identical to TRBD1. The length of the CDR3 is 14 residues. Trimming cost V 3 bases and J 6 bases; bases outside gene matches: 7. The germline gives CDR1 KGHSH, CDR2 LQKENI. The CDR3 bases are TGTGCCAGCTCACCTCCGACAGGGACGCAGACCCAGTACTTC. Protein product: CASSPPTGTQTQYF.

The chain couples TRBV29-1 to TRBJ2-1; no reliable D call. Germline CDR1 is SQVTM and CDR2 is ANQGSEA. The CDR3 totals 14 residues. Trimming stripped 3 bases from V and 0 bases from J, with 9 bases between. Here the CDR3 reads CSVDVPSSYNEQFF. In DNA, the CDR3 is TGCAGCGTTGACGTTCCTAGCTCCTACAATGAGCAGTTCTTC.

CDR3 DNA: TGTGCCAGCAGCTCCCTGGACAGATTGAAATCACCCCTCCACTTT. Its translation is CASSSLDRLKSPLHF. The chain employs TRBV4-2 and TRBJ1-6; maybe TRBD1 (6 bases). CDR1 LGHNA and CDR2 YNFKEQ come from the germline V gene. CDR3 size: 15 residues. Trimming stripped 5 bases from V and 10 bases from J, with 18 bases between.

The rearrangement uses TRBV7-2 and TRBJ2-2; weak D call: TRBD1 (5 bases). This CDR3 is 14 amino acids long. Looked up from germline, CDR1 is SGHTA and CDR2 is FQGNSA. V gave up 1 base and J gave up 2 bases, with 5 bases separating them. As DNA, the CDR3 is TGTGCCAGCAGCTTAGGGGGCAACACCGGGGAGCTGTTTTTT. This codes for CASSLGGNTGELFF.

The chain couples TRBV15 to TRBJ2-3, with TRBD2 matching 11 bases. CDR1 and CDR2 from the germline V gene are LNHNV and YYDKDF (reference sequence). Trimming cost V 5 bases and J 2 bases; bases outside gene matches: 6. The CDR3 is 16 residues long. The CDR3 DNA reads TGTGCCACCAGCGGAACTAGCGGGGGTTACACAGATACGCAGTATTTT. Protein sequence: CATSGTSGGYTDTQYF.

The chain combines TRBV4-1 with TRBJ2-5, with 8 nucleotides matching TRBD2. After removal of 4 bases from V and 4 bases from J, the junction contained 8 bases not matched to a gene. Germline CDR1 is MGHRA and CDR2 is YSYEKL. This CDR3 region has 15 residues. CDR3 residues: CASSPLPGGTETQYF. CDR3 coding DNA: TGCGCCAGCAGCCCCCTTCCGGGGGGGACAGAGACCCAGTACTTC.

The chain employs TRBV5-1 and TRBJ2-1; 13 nucleotides align to TRBD2. The CDR3 runs to 16 residues. With V trimmed by 5 bases and J by 4 bases, 6 bases remained unmatched. Germline-derived CDR1 and CDR2 are SGHRS and YFSETQ. The CDR3 loop is CASRSGLAGRYNEQFF. Written as DNA, the CDR3 is TGCGCCAGCAGGTCGGGACTAGCGGGGAGATACAATGAGCAGTTCTTC.

The chain employs TRBV7-9 and TRBJ2-1; 9 bases are shared with TRBD2. The trim removed 0 bases at V and 10 bases at J, leaving 7 bases unmatched. Germline CDR1 SEHNR, CDR2 FQNEAQ (reference sequence). CDR3 size: 15 residues. The CDR3 nucleotides are TGTGCCAGCAGCTTAGCTAGCGGGGGCCTTTCAGAGCAGTTCTTC. It is translated as CASSLASGGLSEQFF.

This chain links TRBV6-6 with TRBJ1-2; TRBD1 matches 7 bases. The V gene end was trimmed by 4 bases and the J gene end by 4 bases; junction bases not matched to a gene: 3. This CDR3 contains 13 residues. Germline loops: CDR1 MNHNY, CDR2 SVGAGI (reference sequence). This CDR3 is CASSFQGGYGYTF. The DNA of the CDR3 is TGTGCCAGCAGTTTTCAGGGGGGCTATGGCTACACCTTC.

The V gene is TRBV21-1, the J gene TRBJ2-7; the table gives TRBD1 as D, unverified against the DNA. TRBV21-1 is shown as a pseudogene. CDR3 length: 16 amino acids. The CDR3 spells CASSKGTGKNTYEQYF. DNA for the CDR3: TGTGCCAGCAGCAAGGGGACAGGGAAAAATACCTACGAGCAGTACTTC.

The chain recombines TRBV6-1 with TRBJ1-1, with D perhaps TRBD1 (5 bases). The CDR3 runs 15 residues. Germline CDR1 is MNHNS and CDR2 is SASEGT. The V gene lost 8 bases and the J gene lost 2 bases, with 18 bases spanning the gap. CDR3 amino acids: CASQPLWGENTEAFF. The CDR3 nucleotides read TGTGCCAGCCAACCGCTCTGGGGGGAAAACACTGAAGCTTTCTTT.

V and J are TRBV5-1 and TRBJ2-3, with unresolved D. The germline V gene encodes CDR1 SGHRS and CDR2 YFSETQ. The CDR3 is made up of 12 amino acids. Trimming took off 1 base at V and 4 bases at J, with 4 bases between the two ends. The CDR3 nucleotides read TGCGCCAGCAGCTTGCGGGCAGATACGCAGTATTTT. Translating it yields CASSLRADTQYF.

The chain joins TRBV7-9 to TRBJ1-5; D ambiguous. Looked up from germline, CDR1 is SEHNR and CDR2 is FQNEAQ (reference sequence). This CDR3 is built from 12 residues. The V end lost 8 bases, the J end lost 7 bases, and 12 bases lay between the germline ends. CDR3 amino acids: CASSFGGQPQHF. The CDR3 coding sequence is TGTGCCAGCTCCTTTGGTGGCCAGCCCCAGCATTTT.